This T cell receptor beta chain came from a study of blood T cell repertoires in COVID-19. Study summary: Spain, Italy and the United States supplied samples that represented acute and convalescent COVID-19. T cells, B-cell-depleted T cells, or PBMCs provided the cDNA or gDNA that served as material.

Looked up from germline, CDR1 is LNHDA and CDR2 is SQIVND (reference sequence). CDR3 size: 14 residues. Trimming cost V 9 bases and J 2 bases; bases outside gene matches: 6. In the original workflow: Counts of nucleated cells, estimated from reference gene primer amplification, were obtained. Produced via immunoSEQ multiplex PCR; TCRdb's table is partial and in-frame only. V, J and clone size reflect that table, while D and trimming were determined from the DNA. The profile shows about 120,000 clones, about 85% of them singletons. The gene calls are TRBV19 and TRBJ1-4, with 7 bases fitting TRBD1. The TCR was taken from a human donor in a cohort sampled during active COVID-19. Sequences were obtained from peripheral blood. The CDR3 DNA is TGTGCCAGCCGAAGGGGGCCGACTAATGAAAAACTGTTTTTT. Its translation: CASRRGPTNEKLFF.